The clone carrying this TCR beta chain has a single count. The data derive from a study of blood T cell repertoires in COVID-19. Sequencing was performed with immunoSEQ multiplex PCR; in TCRdb, only in-frame clones are kept and a portion is missing. The sample lists approximately 210,000 clones; under 90% were seen once. Cohorts were assigned according to the clinical history that participants reported. This clonotype was obtained from a woman aged 45-59 years with acute COVID-19. The sample was PBMCs or T cells enriched from blood (not recorded which).

For the CDR3, the DNA is TGTGCCAGCAGCCCACTGGACAGTACGAACACCGGGGAGCTGTTTTTT. This gives the protein CASSPLDSTNTGELFF. The chain employs TRBV7-2 and TRBJ2-2; a possible D gene is TRBD1 (6 bases). The length of the CDR3 is 16 residues. Looked up from germline, CDR1 is SGHTA and CDR2 is FQGNSA. V shed 5 bases and J shed 0 bases, with 13 bases lying between them.